This T cell receptor beta chain appears in the sequencing data of a study of shared clonotypes between healthy human individuals. Concerning this clone: The sample contains more than one DNA sequence encoding this CDR3.

Terminally differentiated effector memory CD45RA+ cells were left out of the naive CD8 fraction, which was CD45RO-negative and positively selected for CCR7. The authors' processing: From ImmunoSEQ came sequences covering only the junction and carrying no quality scores, so filtering differed. Assay used: immunoSEQ multiplex PCR; TCRdb lists only in-frame clones, some missing. V, J and clone size were drawn from that table, and D and trimming were deduced from the DNA. The sample lists more than 550,000 clones; 92% were seen once. Per germline, CDR1 SQVTM and CDR2 ANQGSEA. CDR3 length equals 13 residues. The V gene lost 4 bases and the J gene lost 0 bases, with 7 bases spanning the gap.

The source material was naive CD8+ T cells sorted from blood. The chain carries TRBV29-1 and TRBJ2-1; D ambiguous. This sequence was found in a man between 25 and 39 years old in good health. CDR3 residues: CSVALSSYNEQFF. CDR3 coding DNA: TGCAGCGTTGCCTTGAGCTCCTACAATGAGCAGTTCTTC.